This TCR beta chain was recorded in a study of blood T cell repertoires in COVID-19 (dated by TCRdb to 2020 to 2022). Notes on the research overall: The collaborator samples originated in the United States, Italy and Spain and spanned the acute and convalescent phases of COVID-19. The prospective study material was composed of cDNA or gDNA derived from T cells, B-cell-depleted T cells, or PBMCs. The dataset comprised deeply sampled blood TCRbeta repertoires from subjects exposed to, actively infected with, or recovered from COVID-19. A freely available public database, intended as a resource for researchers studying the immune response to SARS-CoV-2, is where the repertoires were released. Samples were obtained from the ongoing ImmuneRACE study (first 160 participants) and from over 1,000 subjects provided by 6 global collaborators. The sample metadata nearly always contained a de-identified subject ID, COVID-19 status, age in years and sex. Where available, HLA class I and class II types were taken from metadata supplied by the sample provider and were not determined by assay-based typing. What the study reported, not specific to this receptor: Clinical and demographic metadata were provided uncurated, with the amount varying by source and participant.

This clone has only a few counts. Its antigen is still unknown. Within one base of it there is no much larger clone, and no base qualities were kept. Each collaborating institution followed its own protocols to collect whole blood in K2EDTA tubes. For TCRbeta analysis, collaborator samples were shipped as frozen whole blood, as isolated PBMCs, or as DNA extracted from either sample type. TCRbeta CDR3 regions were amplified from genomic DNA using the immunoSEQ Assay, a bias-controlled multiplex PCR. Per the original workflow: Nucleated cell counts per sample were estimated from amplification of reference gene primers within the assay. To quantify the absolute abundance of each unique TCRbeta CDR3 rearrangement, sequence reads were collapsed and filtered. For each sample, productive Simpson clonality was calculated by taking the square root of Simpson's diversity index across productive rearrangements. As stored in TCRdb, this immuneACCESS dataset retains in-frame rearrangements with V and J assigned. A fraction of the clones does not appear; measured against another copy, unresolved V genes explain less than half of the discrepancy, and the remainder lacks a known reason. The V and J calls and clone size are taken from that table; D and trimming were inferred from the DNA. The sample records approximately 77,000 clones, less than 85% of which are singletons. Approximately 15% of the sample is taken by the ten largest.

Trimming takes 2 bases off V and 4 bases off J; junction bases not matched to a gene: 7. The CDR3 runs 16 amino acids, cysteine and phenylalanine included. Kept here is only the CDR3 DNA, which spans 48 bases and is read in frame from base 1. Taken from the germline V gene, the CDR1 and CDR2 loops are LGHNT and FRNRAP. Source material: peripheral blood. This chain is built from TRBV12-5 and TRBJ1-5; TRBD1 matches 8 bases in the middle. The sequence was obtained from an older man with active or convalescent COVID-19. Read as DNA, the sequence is TGTGCTAGTGGTTTGCACGACAGGGGCTGGAATCAGCCCCAGCATTTT. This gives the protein CASGLHDRGWNQPQHF.